The 25 T cell receptor beta chains reported below all come from one sample, sequenced in a study of blood T cells in healthy people across ages. Together with a sample-barcoded 5' primer, a J-beta primer mix was included in a second PCR lasting about 7 to 12 cycles. TCRdb used MiXCR to reprocess the 5' RACE reads, holding one entry per CDR3 protein. Of 750,000 to 950,000 distinct CDR3 sequences listed, 25% to 30% are singletons. These data were also filed under a second study, of T cells of mothers and their children.

The sample was blood. All receptors derive from a woman aged 40 to 50 in good health.

This clonotype was counted at least ten times. The chain has TRBV5-6 and TRBJ2-1, with D possibly called TRBD1 or TRBD2 (5 bases each). The V gene lost 0 bases and the J gene lost 7 bases, with 11 bases spanning the gap. Germline-derived CDR1 and CDR2 are SGHDT and YYEEEE. CDR3 length equals 14 residues. CDR3 in DNA: TGTGCCAGCAGCTTGGGAGGGGCGCGAAATGAGCAGTTCTTC. Amino acid sequence: CASSLGGARNEQFF.

Many counts were recorded for this clonotype. The chain uses TRBV5-6 and TRBJ1-2; 8 positions match TRBD1. CDR3 size: 12 residues. The ends lost 4 bases at V and 8 bases at J; junction bases unmatched: 4. Germline V lookup: CDR1 SGHDT, CDR2 YYEEEE. Here the CDR3 reads CASSPGGHGYTF. CDR3 sequence (DNA): TGTGCCAGCAGCCCAGGGGGCCACGGCTACACCTTC.

This clonotype has just a few counts. The J gene is TRBJ2-5, the V gene TRBV20-1; the D gene is possibly TRBD1 (6 bases). CDR3 length: 15 amino acids. CDR1 and CDR2 (germline): DFQATT, SNEGSKA (reference sequence). Trimming stripped 0 bases from V and 1 base from J, with 12 bases between. The CDR3 sequence is CSARDLGAAQETQYF. CDR3 in DNA: TGCAGTGCTAGAGATCTGGGGGCCGCCCAAGAGACCCAGTACTTC.

The CDR3 DNA reads TGCAGTGCTAGAGATTATCGACCGGGACGAAGCTCCTACGAGCAGTACTTC. Translation gives CSARDYRPGRSSYEQYF. V usage is TRBV20-1 and J usage is TRBJ2-7; either TRBD1 or TRBD2 may supply D (5 bases each). The germline V gene has CDR1 DFQATT and CDR2 SNEGSKA (reference sequence). The V and J ends lost 0 bases and 0 bases respectively, with 18 bases between them. This CDR3 has 17 residues.

To note about this clonotype: The germline gene is not matched at one end of the junction; a read error may be the cause. The chain joins TRBV14 to TRBJ1-1; D ambiguous. Germline V lookup: CDR1 SGHDN, CDR2 FVKESK. The CDR3 is made up of 15 amino acids. DNA for the CDR3: TGTGCCAGTAGCCAAGTGGCCGGGCGGAGCACTGAAGCTTTCTTT. Encoded protein: CASSQVAGRSTEAFF.

This clonotype was found a few times. The chain has TRBV5-1 and TRBJ1-4; 10 bases are a match to TRBD1. With 4 bases clipped from V and 2 bases from J, the junction kept 8 bases outside the gene matches. The CDR3 is made up of 17 amino acids. CDR1 SGHRS and CDR2 YFSETQ come from the germline V gene. CDR3 residues: CASSPGTGVSTNEKLFF. The CDR3 coding sequence is TGCGCCAGCAGCCCAGGGACAGGGGTTTCCACTAATGAAAAACTGTTTTTT.

Notes on this clonotype: A read error may explain this, as a much larger clone is one base away. The chain couples TRBV7-6 to TRBJ1-2, with D tentatively TRBD1 (6 bases). The CDR3 spans 13 residues. Germline-derived CDR1 and CDR2 are SGHVS and FNYEAQ. Trimming shortened V by 5 bases and J by 6 bases, and 13 bases separated the two germline ends. CDR3: CASSAGRGNGYTF. In nucleotides, the CDR3 is TGTGCCAGCAGCGCCGGCAGGGGAAATGGCTACACCTTC.

This clonotype was counted many times. The V and J genes are TRBV20-1 and TRBJ2-7, with 12 bases identical to TRBD2. V was pared by 3 bases and J by 1 base, with 4 bases of the junction left unmatched. CDR1 is DFQATT and CDR2 is SNEGSKA in the germline V gene (reference sequence). The CDR3 is 15 amino acids. The chain's CDR3 is CSARGGLAGSYEQYF. The CDR3 DNA is TGCAGTGCTAGGGGGGGACTAGCGGGTTCCTACGAGCAGTACTTC.

This clonotype was observed at least ten times. This chain uses TRBV15 with TRBJ2-7, with 8 bases that match TRBD1. The CDR3 covers 16 residues. V was pared by 0 bases and J by 5 bases, with 9 bases of the junction left unmatched. CDR1 LNHNV and CDR2 YYDKDF come from the germline V gene (reference sequence). The CDR3 DNA follows: TGTGCCACCAGCAGAGATCCCCGGACAGGGAGAAACGAGCAGTACTTC. It specifies CATSRDPRTGRNEQYF.

This clonotype was found once. This may be a read error: a much more frequent sequence differs by one nucleotide. This chain connects TRBV4-1 to TRBJ2-5, with a weak D call TRBD1 (6 bases). TRBJ2-7 explains the end of the DNA better; the J call may be wrong. Germline V gives CDR1 MGHRA, CDR2 YSYEKL. The length of the CDR3 is 14 residues. The CDR3 region is CAGSQPRGGYEQYF. The CDR3 nucleotides read TGCGCCGGCAGCCAACCCAGGGGTGGATACGAGCAGTACTTC.

This clonotype has a count of ten or more. The chain couples TRBV20-1 to TRBJ1-2; TRBD1 agrees at 7 bases. This CDR3 contains 12 residues. Trimming at V came to 6 bases and at J to 8 bases, leaving 9 bases not matched to a gene. Germline V lookup: CDR1 DFQATT, CDR2 SNEGSKA (reference sequence). The CDR3 nucleotides read TGCAGTGCCCAGACAGGGCTGGGAGGCTACACCTTC. It codes for CSAQTGLGGYTF.

This clonotype was counted only a few times. The chain employs TRBV21-1 and TRBJ2-1; TRBD2, as called in the table, went unchecked against the DNA. TRBV21-1 counts as a pseudogene. The CDR3 has 12 amino acids. DNA for the CDR3: TGTGCCAGCAGCAAGGAGGACAATGAGCAGTTCTTC. Amino acid sequence: CASSKEDNEQFF.

The chain links TRBV28 to TRBJ2-5; D is possibly TRBD1 (7 bases). Germline V gene sequence: CDR1 MDHEN, CDR2 SYDVKM. CDR3 length: 15 residues. Trimming cost V 6 bases and J 0 bases, with 14 bases left between them. CDR3 residues: CASRAGQHYQETQYF. For the CDR3, the DNA is TGTGCCAGCAGGGCGGGACAGCACTACCAAGAGACCCAGTACTTC.

This clonotype has just a few counts. The J gene is TRBJ1-3, the V gene TRBV5-1; TRBD1 is a possible D gene (5 bases). The germline CDR1 and CDR2 sequences are SGHRS and YFSETQ. The germline V and J ends were trimmed by 4 bases and 0 bases, with 8 bases remaining between them. The length of the CDR3 is 14 residues. The CDR3 bases are TGCGCCAGCAGCGGGGCCAGCTCTGGAAACACCATATATTTT. This encodes CASSGASSGNTIYF.

This clonotype was seen a few times. This CDR3 is CASSLDGGLNTDTQYF. The CDR3 DNA follows: TGTGCCAGCAGCTTAGACGGGGGACTGAACACAGATACGCAGTATTTT. The chain has TRBV11-2 and TRBJ2-3; D possibly corresponds to TRBD2 (6 bases). With 0 bases removed from V and 2 bases from J, the gap between germline ends came to 12 bases. Germline values: CDR1 SGHAT, CDR2 FQNNGV. The CDR3 is 16 amino acids.

The rearrangement links TRBV18 to TRBJ2-7; TRBD2 agrees at 13 bases. The CDR3 is 18 amino acids. The junction had 14 bases not matched to a gene; V was cut back by 3 bases and J by 6 bases. The V gene's germline CDR1 is KGHSH and CDR2 LQKENI. CDR3 amino acids: CASSPTTSGGPISGEQYF. The CDR3 nucleotides are TGTGCCAGCTCACCGACGACTAGCGGGGGGCCGATAAGCGGCGAGCAGTACTTC. Based on the CDR3 plus reference TRBV18 and TRBJ2-7, the full variable domain is NAGVMQNPRHLVRRRGQEARLRCSPMKGHSHVYWYRQLPEEGLKFMVYLQKENIIDESGMPKERFSAEFPKEGPSILRIQQVVRGDSAAYFCASSPTTSGGPISGEQYFGPGTRLTVT.

This clonotype has just one count. The junction departs from germline at one end; a sequencing error may be responsible. The J gene is TRBJ1-3, the V gene TRBV2; D not certain. In germline, CDR1 is SNHLY, CDR2 FYNNEI. CDR3 length equals 16 residues. CDR3 in DNA: TGTACCAGCAGTGAAGCGCGAACGGTCTCTGGAAACACCATATATTTT. Amino acid sequence: CTSSEARTVSGNTIYF. Based on the CDR3 plus reference TRBV2 and TRBJ1-3, the full variable domain is EPEVTQTPSHQVTQMGQEVILRCVPISNHLYFYWYRQILGQKVEFLVSFYNNEISEKSEIFDDQFSVERPDGSNFTLKIRSTKLEDSAMYFCTSSEARTVSGNTIYFGEGSWLTVV.

Turning to this clonotype: The germline gene is not matched at one end of the junction; a read error may be the cause. This sequence joins TRBV11-2 and TRBJ2-6; TRBD1 matches 7 bases. Germline assignment: CDR1 SGHAT and CDR2 FQNNGV. This CDR3 has 16 amino acids. The CDR3 sequence: CASSQIGTAGASVLTF. Here the CDR3 DNA reads TGTGCCAGCAGCCAAATAGGGACAGCTGGGGCCAGCGTCCTGACTTTC.

Worth noting for this clonotype: One end of the junction varies from germline; a read error may be responsible. The DNA for the CDR3 is TGTGCCTGGAGTGTAGGAGATATGCAGTATTTT. It is translated as CAWSVGDMQYF. The rearrangement uses TRBV30 and TRBJ2-3; D is ambiguous. CDR1 is GTSNPN, CDR2 SVGIG, per germline (reference sequence). CDR3 length: 11 amino acids.

This clonotype was found once. V usage is TRBV20-1 and J usage is TRBJ2-1, with 9 nucleotides matching TRBD2. V lost 2 bases to trimming and J lost 6 bases; unmatched junction nucleotides: 11. The CDR3 extends over 16 amino acids. CDR1 is DFQATT, CDR2 SNEGSKA, per germline (reference sequence). The CDR3 loop reads CSARPESGGLGNEQFF. The CDR3 DNA reads TGCAGTGCTAGACCCGAGAGCGGGGGGCTAGGCAATGAGCAGTTCTTC.

In regard to this clonotype: The germline gene is not matched at one end of the junction; a read error may be the cause. V usage is TRBV7-2 and J usage is TRBJ2-1, with TRBD2 matching over 13 bases. From germline, CDR1 is SGHTA and CDR2 FQGNSA. The CDR3 runs 16 residues. DNA for the CDR3: TGCGCCAGCAGCGAACTAGCGGGGGGGTTCTACAATGAGCAGTTCTTC. This sequence encodes CASSELAGGFYNEQFF.

J is TRBJ2-7 and V is TRBV5-5; 7 bases are a match to TRBD1. Germline V gene sequence: CDR1 SGHKS, CDR2 YYEKEE (reference sequence). The CDR3 extends over 16 amino acids. V dropped 2 bases and J dropped 2; count of bases not matched to a gene: 10. CDR3 nucleotide sequence: TGTGCCAGCAGCTTAGCTGGTACAGGGGCCACCTACGAGCAGTACTTC. It translates to CASSLAGTGATYEQYF.

The sample holds a few counts of this clonotype. The CDR3 DNA follows: TGTGCCATTCCTACCTTAGACAGGGGGGAAGGCTACACCTTC. Residues: CAIPTLDRGEGYTF. The chain carries TRBV28 and TRBJ1-2; 9 bases align to TRBD1. Germline V CDR1 and CDR2: MDHEN, SYDVKM. The CDR3 is 14 amino acids. Trimming took 10 bases from V and 8 from J; bases not matched to a gene: 14.

This clonotype occurred many times. The V call is TRBV4-3, the J call TRBJ2-7; TRBD1 aligns across 7 bases. V was pared by 0 bases and J by 2 bases, with 13 bases of the junction left unmatched. The CDR3 extends over 18 amino acids. CDR1 is LGHNA, CDR2 YSLEER, per germline. DNA for the CDR3: TGCGCCAGCAGCCAAGATCACTTGGACAGGATGGTCCCCTACGAGCAGTACTTC. It codes for CASSQDHLDRMVPYEQYF.

In this sample, this clonotype turned up many times. The V and J genes are TRBV29-1 and TRBJ2-4; D unclear. Trimming stripped 7 bases from V and 3 bases from J, with 13 bases between. This CDR3 is 13 amino acids long. Germline-derived CDR1 and CDR2 are SQVTM and ANQGSEA. The CDR3 reads CSAETAYKNIQYF. The CDR3 DNA reads as TGCAGCGCCGAAACGGCCTACAAAAACATTCAGTACTTC.